This paragraph covers one TCR beta chain sequence. The identical CDR3 is also encoded by other nucleotide sequences in the sample. Trimming shortened V by 6 bases and J by 2 bases, and 14 bases separated the two germline ends. The CDR3 loop spans 15 amino acids. Germline assignment: CDR1 ENHRY and CDR2 SYGVKD. Profiled with immunoSEQ multiplex PCR; TCRdb holds only in-frame clones, not every one. The data show 300,000 or so clones, with around 67% seen just once and about 9.4% held by the top ten. This entry belongs to a study of shared clonotypes between healthy human individuals. This clonotype was sampled from a young man in good health. This chain connects TRBV10-3 to TRBJ2-1; tentative D call: TRBD2 (7 bases). Sample: memory CD4+ T cells sorted from blood. Stated subset: CD45RA-negative fraction. The CDR3 DNA is TGTGCCATCAGCAGTAGGGGGGGGGCCTACAATGAGCAGTTCTTC. Protein: CAISSRGGAYNEQFF.